The rows below give T cell receptor beta chains drawn from one sample of a study of blood T cell repertoires in COVID-19. Assay used: immunoSEQ multiplex PCR; TCRdb lists only in-frame clones, some missing. In the table there are 150,000 to 200,000 clones, roughly 82% of which are singletons. Sequencing was carried out using peripheral blood. Every receptor here comes from a woman in her 70s with acute or convalescent COVID-19. The CDR3 runs from the conserved cysteine through the conserved F or W. The order of the fields is V gene, clone size, J gene, D gene, CDR3 length, CDR3 protein, CDR3 DNA. D genes are given only for firm matches. Clone size is given for some rows only: seen once, a few or many times, or a class if the clone is expanded.

V gene: TRBV9; clone size: NA; J gene: TRBJ1-1; D gene: NA; CDR3 length: 15; CDR3 protein: CASSPSSWGGTEAFF; CDR3 DNA: TGTGCCAGCAGCCCAAGCAGTTGGGGAGGCACTGAAGCTTTCTTT
V gene: TRBV9; clone size: NA; J gene: TRBJ1-2; D gene: NA; CDR3 length: 15; CDR3 protein: CASSPTPGMGTGYTF; CDR3 DNA: TGTGCCAGCAGCCCTACCCCCGGGATGGGTACCGGCTACACCTTC
V gene: TRBV11-2; clone size: NA; J gene: TRBJ2-6; D gene: TRBD1; CDR3 length: 18; CDR3 protein: CASSLRGTGSSGANVLTF; CDR3 DNA: TGTGCCAGCAGCTTAAGAGGGACAGGGAGTTCTGGGGCCAACGTCCTGACTTTC
V gene: TRBV7-2; clone size: NA; J gene: TRBJ2-6; D gene: TRBD1; CDR3 length: 13; CDR3 protein: CGTGGSGANVLTF; CDR3 DNA: TGTGGGACAGGGGGCTCTGGGGCCAACGTCCTGACTTTC
V gene: TRBV5-1; clone size: NA; J gene: TRBJ1-1; D gene: TRBD1; CDR3 length: 16; CDR3 protein: CASSLGAGGLGTEAFF; CDR3 DNA: TGCGCCAGCAGCTTGGGGGCAGGGGGCCTAGGCACTGAAGCTTTCTTT
V gene: TRBV15; clone size: NA; J gene: TRBJ2-2; D gene: TRBD1; CDR3 length: 18; CDR3 protein: CATSRGSLGTGKTGELFF; CDR3 DNA: TGTGCCACCAGCAGAGGAAGTCTCGGGACAGGGAAAACCGGGGAGCTGTTTTTT
V gene: TRBV7-2; clone size: NA; J gene: TRBJ1-1; D gene: NA; CDR3 length: 13; CDR3 protein: CASSVRVDTEAFF; CDR3 DNA: TGTGCCAGCAGCGTCAGGGTTGACACTGAAGCTTTCTTT
V gene: TRBV2; clone size: NA; J gene: TRBJ1-1; D gene: NA; CDR3 length: 13; CDR3 protein: CASSVLPDTEAFF; CDR3 DNA: TGTGCCAGCAGTGTGCTTCCGGACACTGAAGCTTTCTTT
V gene: TRBV5-6; clone size: NA; J gene: TRBJ2-1; D gene: TRBD2; CDR3 length: 17; CDR3 protein: CASSGRTSGVTYNEQFF; CDR3 DNA: TGTGCCAGCAGCGGACGTACTAGCGGGGTTACCTACAATGAGCAGTTCTTC
V gene: TRBV5-6; clone size: NA; J gene: TRBJ2-7; D gene: NA; CDR3 length: 14; CDR3 protein: CASSYPTGSYEQYF; CDR3 DNA: TGTGCCAGCAGCTATCCCACAGGGTCCTACGAGCAGTACTTC
V gene: TRBV6-5; clone size: once; J gene: TRBJ2-7; D gene: TRBD2; CDR3 length: 15; CDR3 protein: CASSYRPSGRYEQYF; CDR3 DNA: TGTGCCAGCAGTTACCGCCCTAGCGGGAGGTACGAGCAGTACTTC
V gene: TRBV6-5; clone size: NA; J gene: TRBJ1-5; D gene: NA; CDR3 length: 15; CDR3 protein: CASRYDRISNQPQHF; CDR3 DNA: TGTGCCAGCAGGTACGACAGGATTAGCAATCAGCCCCAGCATTTT
V gene: TRBV14; clone size: NA; J gene: TRBJ1-2; D gene: NA; CDR3 length: 12; CDR3 protein: CASSQDWGVATF; CDR3 DNA: TGTGCCAGCAGCCAAGATTGGGGGGTAGCCACCTTC
V gene: TRBV4-3; clone size: few; J gene: TRBJ2-3; D gene: TRBD2; CDR3 length: 17; CDR3 protein: CASSHGKRRGWADTQYF; CDR3 DNA: TGCGCCAGCAGCCACGGGAAGAGGCGGGGGTGGGCAGATACGCAGTATTTT
V gene: TRBV18; clone size: NA; J gene: TRBJ2-5; D gene: NA; CDR3 length: 15; CDR3 protein: CASSPGGGAGETQYF; CDR3 DNA: TGTGCCAGCTCACCAGGGGGCGGCGCTGGGGAGACCCAGTACTTC
V gene: TRBV4-3; clone size: NA; J gene: TRBJ2-1; D gene: TRBD2; CDR3 length: 15; CDR3 protein: CASSRLSGGYNEQFF; CDR3 DNA: TGCGCCAGCAGCCGTTTAAGCGGGGGGTACAATGAGCAGTTCTTC
V gene: TRBV11-2; clone size: NA; J gene: TRBJ2-5; D gene: TRBD1; CDR3 length: 16; CDR3 protein: CASSLGWGTGGQTQYF; CDR3 DNA: TGTGCCAGCAGCTTAGGTTGGGGGACAGGGGGTCAGACCCAGTACTTC
V gene: TRBV4-1; clone size: once; J gene: TRBJ2-5; D gene: TRBD2; CDR3 length: 12; CDR3 protein: CASSAGVETQYF; CDR3 DNA: TGCGCCAGCAGCGCGGGGGTAGAGACCCAGTACTTC
V gene: TRBV7-2; clone size: NA; J gene: TRBJ1-2; D gene: TRBD1; CDR3 length: 13; CDR3 protein: CASSFGQGDGYTF; CDR3 DNA: TGTGCCAGCAGCTTCGGCCAGGGGGATGGCTACACCTTC
V gene: TRBV15; clone size: NA; J gene: TRBJ1-2; D gene: NA; CDR3 length: 17; CDR3 protein: CATSRDSLGGRVYGYTF; CDR3 DNA: TGTGCCACCAGCAGAGATTCCCTCGGCGGCCGAGTCTATGGCTACACCTTC
V gene: TRBV7-9; clone size: NA; J gene: TRBJ2-3; D gene: NA; CDR3 length: 14; CDR3 protein: CASSLSDRPDTQYF; CDR3 DNA: TGTGCCAGCAGCTTATCGGACAGACCAGATACGCAGTATTTT
V gene: TRBV6-5; clone size: NA; J gene: TRBJ1-1; D gene: NA; CDR3 length: 14; CDR3 protein: CASSYLTANTEAFF; CDR3 DNA: TGTGCCAGCAGTTACTTGACAGCGAACACTGAAGCTTTCTTT
V gene: TRBV12-3/TRBV12-4; clone size: few; J gene: TRBJ1-2; D gene: NA; CDR3 length: 11; CDR3 protein: CASSSQYGYTF; CDR3 DNA: TGTGCCAGCAGTTCTCAGTATGGCTACACCTTC
V gene: TRBV5-1; clone size: NA; J gene: TRBJ2-7; D gene: TRBD2; CDR3 length: 15; CDR3 protein: CASSRTSGSTYEQYF; CDR3 DNA: TGCGCCAGCAGCCGGACTAGCGGGAGTACCTACGAGCAGTACTTC
V gene: TRBV18; clone size: few; J gene: TRBJ1-1; D gene: TRBD1; CDR3 length: 15; CDR3 protein: CASSPIDRENTEAFF; CDR3 DNA: TGTGCCAGCTCACCAATAGACAGGGAGAACACTGAAGCTTTCTTT
V gene: TRBV4-3; clone size: NA; J gene: TRBJ1-1; D gene: NA; CDR3 length: 15; CDR3 protein: CASSQEGWQDTEAFF; CDR3 DNA: TGCGCCAGCAGCCAAGAAGGTTGGCAGGACACTGAAGCTTTCTTT
V gene: TRBV7-2; clone size: NA; J gene: TRBJ1-4; D gene: TRBD1; CDR3 length: 15; CDR3 protein: CASSLRQGDNEKLFF; CDR3 DNA: TGTGCCAGCAGCTTACGACAGGGAGACAATGAAAAACTGTTTTTT
V gene: TRBV5-4; clone size: NA; J gene: TRBJ1-1; D gene: NA; CDR3 length: 15; CDR3 protein: CASSPMGRGLSEAFF; CDR3 DNA: TGTGCCAGCAGCCCTATGGGCAGGGGCCTCAGTGAAGCTTTCTTT
V gene: TRBV11-2; clone size: NA; J gene: TRBJ2-7; D gene: NA; CDR3 length: 15; CDR3 protein: CASSLGARTDSEQYF; CDR3 DNA: TGTGCCAGCAGCTTAGGGGCCCGGACAGATTCCGAGCAGTACTTC
V gene: TRBV4-2; clone size: NA; J gene: TRBJ1-1; D gene: NA; CDR3 length: 13; CDR3 protein: CASSQAVNTEAFF; CDR3 DNA: TGTGCCAGCAGCCAGGCGGTTAACACTGAAGCTTTCTTT
V gene: TRBV7-2; clone size: NA; J gene: TRBJ1-2; D gene: NA; CDR3 length: 15; CDR3 protein: CASSLQGLQGYGYTF; CDR3 DNA: TGTGCCAGCAGCTTACAGGGGCTGCAAGGCTATGGCTACACCTTC
V gene: TRBV7-3; clone size: NA; J gene: TRBJ2-1; D gene: TRBD2; CDR3 length: 15; CDR3 protein: CASSSLSGGANEQFF; CDR3 DNA: TGTGCCAGCAGCTCCCTTAGCGGGGGGGCCAATGAGCAGTTCTTC
V gene: TRBV3-1/TRBV3-2; clone size: NA; J gene: TRBJ1-1; D gene: NA; CDR3 length: 13; CDR3 protein: CASSLRVDTEAFF; CDR3 DNA: TGTGCCAGCAGCCTTCGAGTGGACACTGAAGCTTTCTTT
V gene: TRBV7-2; clone size: NA; J gene: TRBJ2-2; D gene: TRBD1; CDR3 length: 16; CDR3 protein: CASSFVTGDPTGELFF; CDR3 DNA: TGTGCCAGCAGCTTCGTCACAGGGGACCCCACCGGGGAGCTGTTTTTT
V gene: TRBV10-3; clone size: once; J gene: TRBJ2-3; D gene: NA; CDR3 length: 15; CDR3 protein: CAITEGLLDTDTQYF; CDR3 DNA: TGTGCCATCACTGAGGGACTTTTGGACACAGATACGCAGTATTTT
V gene: TRBV7-2; clone size: NA; J gene: TRBJ2-3; D gene: TRBD1; CDR3 length: 14; CDR3 protein: CASSLAITGETQYF; CDR3 DNA: TGTGCCAGCAGCTTAGCAATTACAGGGGAAACGCAGTATTTT
V gene: TRBV6-2/TRBV6-3; clone size: NA; J gene: TRBJ1-2; D gene: TRBD1; CDR3 length: 14; CDR3 protein: CASSYRGTGRGYTF; CDR3 DNA: TGTGCCAGCAGTTACCGAGGGACAGGGAGAGGCTACACCTTC
V gene: TRBV2; clone size: NA; J gene: TRBJ1-2; D gene: TRBD1; CDR3 length: 11; CDR3 protein: CAGTGGWGYTF; CDR3 DNA: TGTGCCGGTACAGGGGGCTGGGGCTACACCTTC
V gene: TRBV6-1; clone size: NA; J gene: TRBJ2-7; D gene: NA; CDR3 length: 14; CDR3 protein: CASSYSGEPGEQYF; CDR3 DNA: TGTGCCAGCAGTTATTCGGGAGAGCCGGGCGAGCAGTACTTC
V gene: TRBV19; clone size: NA; J gene: TRBJ1-6; D gene: NA; CDR3 length: 16; CDR3 protein: CASSIVGDIVCSPLHF; CDR3 DNA: TGTGCCAGTAGTATTGTTGGGGACATAGTCTGTTCACCCCTCCACTTT
V gene: TRBV5-4; clone size: NA; J gene: TRBJ2-1; D gene: NA; CDR3 length: 15; CDR3 protein: CASSRTDLSYNEQFF; CDR3 DNA: TGTGCCAGCAGCCGGACAGATCTCTCCTACAATGAGCAGTTCTTC
V gene: TRBV4-3; clone size: NA; J gene: TRBJ2-1; D gene: TRBD2; CDR3 length: 20; CDR3 protein: CASSQGTSGRRMVSYNEQFF; CDR3 DNA: TGCGCCAGCAGCCAAGGGACTAGCGGGAGAAGGATGGTTTCCTACAATGAGCAGTTCTTC
V gene: TRBV28; clone size: NA; J gene: TRBJ1-3; D gene: NA; CDR3 length: 15; CDR3 protein: CASSHYRVSGNTIYF; CDR3 DNA: TGTGCCAGCAGTCACTACAGGGTCTCTGGAAACACCATATATTTT
V gene: TRBV4-3; clone size: NA; J gene: TRBJ2-4; D gene: TRBD1; CDR3 length: 13; CDR3 protein: CASSPDREDIQYF; CDR3 DNA: TGCGCCAGCAGCCCTGACAGGGAAGACATTCAGTACTTC
V gene: TRBV9; clone size: few; J gene: TRBJ1-2; D gene: TRBD1; CDR3 length: 13; CDR3 protein: CASSVGTGGDRNF; CDR3 DNA: TGTGCCAGCAGCGTAGGGACAGGGGGCGACCGCAACTTC
V gene: TRBV29-1; clone size: NA; J gene: TRBJ1-5; D gene: NA; CDR3 length: 13; CDR3 protein: CSVEEQANQPQHF; CDR3 DNA: TGCAGCGTTGAAGAACAGGCCAATCAGCCCCAGCATTTT
V gene: TRBV19; clone size: NA; J gene: TRBJ1-5; D gene: NA; CDR3 length: 14; CDR3 protein: CASSIDLLVQPQHF; CDR3 DNA: TGTGCCAGTAGTATAGATCTATTGGTCCAGCCCCAGCATTTT
V gene: TRBV11-2; clone size: NA; J gene: TRBJ1-2; D gene: TRBD1; CDR3 length: 16; CDR3 protein: CASSPRRDSDPMGYTF; CDR3 DNA: TGTGCCAGCAGCCCTCGGCGGGACAGCGACCCTATGGGCTACACCTTC